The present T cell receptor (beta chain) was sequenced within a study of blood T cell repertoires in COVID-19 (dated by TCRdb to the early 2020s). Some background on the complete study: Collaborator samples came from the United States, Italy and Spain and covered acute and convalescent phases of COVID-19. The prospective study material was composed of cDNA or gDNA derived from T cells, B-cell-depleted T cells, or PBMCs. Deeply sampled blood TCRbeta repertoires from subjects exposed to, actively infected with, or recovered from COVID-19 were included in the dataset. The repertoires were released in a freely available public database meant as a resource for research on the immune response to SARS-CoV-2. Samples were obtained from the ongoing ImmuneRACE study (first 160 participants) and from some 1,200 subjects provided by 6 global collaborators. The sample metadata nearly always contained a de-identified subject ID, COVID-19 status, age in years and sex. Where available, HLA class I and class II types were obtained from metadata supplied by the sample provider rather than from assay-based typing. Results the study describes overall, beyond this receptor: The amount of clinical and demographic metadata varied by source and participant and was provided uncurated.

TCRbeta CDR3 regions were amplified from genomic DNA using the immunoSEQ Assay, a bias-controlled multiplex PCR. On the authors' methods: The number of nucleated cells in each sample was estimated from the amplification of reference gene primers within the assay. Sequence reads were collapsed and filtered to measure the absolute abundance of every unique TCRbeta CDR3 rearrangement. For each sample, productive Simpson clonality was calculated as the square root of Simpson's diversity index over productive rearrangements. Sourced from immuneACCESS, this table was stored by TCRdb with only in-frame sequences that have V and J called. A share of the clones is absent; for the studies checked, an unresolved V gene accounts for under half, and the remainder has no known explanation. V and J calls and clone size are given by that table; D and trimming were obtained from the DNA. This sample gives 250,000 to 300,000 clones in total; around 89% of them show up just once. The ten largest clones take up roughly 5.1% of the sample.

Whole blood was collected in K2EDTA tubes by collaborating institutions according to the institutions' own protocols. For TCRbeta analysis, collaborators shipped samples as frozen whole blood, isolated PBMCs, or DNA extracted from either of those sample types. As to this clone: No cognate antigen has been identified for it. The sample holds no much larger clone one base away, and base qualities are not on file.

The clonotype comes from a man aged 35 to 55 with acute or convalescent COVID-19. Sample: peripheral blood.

The CDR3 sequence is CATSDYTTGNNEQFF. The sequence in DNA is TGTGCCACCAGTGATTATACGACAGGAAACAATGAGCAGTTCTTC. The receptor chain draws on TRBV24-1 and TRBJ2-1; tentative D gene TRBD1, with 6 bases matching. The CDR3 runs 15 amino acids, cysteine and phenylalanine included. Here the CDR3 DNA is all that survives: 45 bases in frame from base 1. V gives up 2 bases and J gives up 5 bases, and the segment between their germline ends measures 12 bases. From the germline V gene, CDR1 is KGHDR and CDR2 is SFDVKD.